This is a list of T cell receptor beta chains from one sample in a study of blood T cell repertoires in COVID-19. Method: immunoSEQ multiplex PCR; TCRdb's copy keeps in-frame clones and lacks some. The sample lists some 66,000 clones; 65% to 90% were seen once. The specimen was peripheral blood. All receptors derive from a man aged 60 to 69 with acute or convalescent COVID-19. CDR3s include the opening cysteine and the closing phenylalanine or tryptophan. D genes are given only for firm matches. A clone size is listed for some rows: how often the clone was seen (once, few, many), or a class if it is expanded.

v_gene	d_gene	j_gene	abundance	CDR3aa	CDR3nt
TRBV5-5	TRBD1	TRBJ2-1	.	CASSLTAGTGVNEQFF	TGTGCCAGCAGCCTGACCGCCGGGACAGGGGTTAATGAGCAGTTCTTC
TRBV11-2	.	TRBJ1-5	.	CASSLGVWGEDQPQHF	TGTGCCAGCAGCTTAGGGGTTTGGGGGGAGGACCAGCCCCAGCATTTT
TRBV6-2/TRBV6-3	.	TRBJ1-1	.	CASNPVGRVVTEAFF	TGTGCCAGCAACCCCGTGGGCAGGGTCGTCACTGAAGCTTTCTTT
TRBV2	TRBD1	TRBJ1-4	.	CASSEGTGLNEKLFF	TGTGCCAGCAGTGAAGGGACAGGGCTTAATGAAAAACTGTTTTTT
TRBV7-9	.	TRBJ1-4	.	CASSLASYEKLFF	TGTGCCAGCAGCCTAGCTTCCTACGAAAAACTGTTTTTT
TRBV19	TRBD1	TRBJ2-7	.	CASSIEGTVGEQYF	TGTGCCAGTAGTATAGAGGGGACAGTCGGCGAGCAGTACTTC
TRBV9	TRBD1	TRBJ1-6	.	CASSGDRGSASYNSPLHF	TGTGCCAGCAGCGGGGACAGGGGATCGGCCTCCTATAATTCACCCCTCCACTTT
TRBV5-4	.	TRBJ2-3	.	CASSLEGSRTTDTQYF	TGTGCCAGCAGCTTGGAGGGCTCGCGGACAACAGATACGCAGTATTTT
TRBV6-2/TRBV6-3	.	TRBJ2-1	.	CASSPARALYNEQFF	TGTGCCAGCAGCCCCGCCAGGGCCCTCTACAATGAGCAGTTCTTC
TRBV5-6	TRBD1	TRBJ1-3	.	CASSFRQGGTGNTIYF	TGTGCCAGCAGCTTCCGGCAGGGGGGAACTGGAAACACCATATATTTT
TRBV6-6	.	TRBJ1-3	.	CASSESGGRAGNTIYF	TGTGCCAGCAGCGAAAGCGGGGGGCGAGCTGGAAACACCATATATTTT
TRBV2	.	TRBJ1-3	.	CASSEQGNTIYF	TGTGCCAGCAGTGAACAGGGAAACACCATATATTTT
TRBV30	TRBD1	TRBJ2-7	.	CAWSSTGLHEQYF	TGTGCCTGGAGTTCGACAGGGCTACACGAGCAGTACTTC
TRBV11-3	.	TRBJ2-5	.	CASSLDGRQSQTQYF	TGTGCCAGCAGCTTAGATGGGAGGCAGTCCCAGACCCAGTACTTC
TRBV28	.	TRBJ1-5	few	CASSLRTVGGNQPQHF	TGTGCCAGCAGTTTAAGGACAGTCGGCGGCAATCAGCCCCAGCATTTT
TRBV5-1	.	TRBJ1-6	few	CASSLGAGNYNSPLHF	TGCGCCAGCAGCTTGGGGGCAGGGAATTATAATTCACCCCTCCACTTT
TRBV5-4	TRBD2	TRBJ2-1	once	CASSLGLAGGRSNEQFF	TGTGCCAGCAGCCTCGGACTAGCGGGGGGCCGGAGCAATGAGCAGTTCTTC
TRBV5-1	.	TRBJ1-5	few	CASSLGLTGSNQPQHF	TGCGCCAGCAGCTTGGGGCTGACAGGTAGCAATCAGCCCCAGCATTTT
TRBV5-1	TRBD1	TRBJ1-1	.	CASSLGGTGGSKNTEAFF	TGCGCCAGCAGCTTGGGAGGGACAGGGGGCTCAAAGAACACTGAAGCTTTCTTT
TRBV4-2	.	TRBJ1-2	few	CASSLDSYGYTF	TGTGCCAGCAGCCTGGACAGCTATGGCTACACCTTC
TRBV14	.	TRBJ1-4	.	CASSQVLTGGEKLFF	TGTGCCAGCAGCCAAGTACTGACAGGAGGTGAAAAACTGTTTTTT
TRBV15	TRBD1	TRBJ1-4	few	CATSRARDRGSANEKLFF	TGTGCCACCAGCAGAGCTCGGGACAGGGGTTCAGCTAATGAAAAACTGTTTTTT
TRBV6-5	TRBD1	TRBJ1-3	.	CASSYGQGAKGNTIYF	TGTGCCAGCAGTTACGGGCAGGGGGCAAAAGGAAACACCATATATTTT
TRBV7-9	.	TRBJ1-1	.	CASTPRVSTEAFF	TGTGCCAGCACCCCGAGAGTGAGCACTGAAGCTTTCTTT
TRBV5-1	TRBD2	TRBJ2-3	.	CASSLGTSGRDTQYF	TGCGCCAGCAGCTTGGGGACTAGCGGTAGAGATACGCAGTATTTT
TRBV7-2	.	TRBJ1-5	.	CASSGWGVNQPQHF	TGTGCCAGCAGCGGGTGGGGGGTTAATCAGCCCCAGCATTTT
TRBV7-9	.	TRBJ1-4	.	CASSSRQHNEKLFF	TGTGCCAGCAGCTCTCGACAGCATAATGAAAAACTGTTTTTT
TRBV7-2	TRBD1	TRBJ1-5	.	CASSSGGDRGGPQHF	TGTGCCAGCAGCTCGGGGGGGGACAGGGGAGGGCCCCAGCATTTT
TRBV7-2	TRBD1	TRBJ2-4	.	CASSLRRDRAKNIQYF	TGTGCCAGCAGCTTAAGGCGGGACAGGGCCAAAAACATTCAGTACTTC
TRBV6-5	TRBD2	TRBJ2-1	.	CASSPLAGADNEQFF	TGTGCCAGCAGTCCACTAGCGGGGGCCGACAATGAGCAGTTCTTC
TRBV7-9	.	TRBJ1-4	.	CASSLTWDSPGEKLFF	TGTGCCAGCAGCTTAACTTGGGACTCCCCGGGAGAAAAACTGTTTTTT
TRBV6-5	TRBD1	TRBJ1-1	.	CASSYSTGFTEAFF	TGTGCCAGCAGTTACTCGACAGGGTTCACTGAAGCTTTCTTT
TRBV5-4	.	TRBJ1-6	few	CASSERGNSPLHF	TGTGCCAGCAGCGAGAGAGGGAATTCACCCCTCCACTTT
TRBV11-2	.	TRBJ1-3	.	CASSLSTASGNTIYF	TGTGCCAGCAGCCTAAGCACAGCCTCTGGAAACACCATATATTTT
TRBV5-5	TRBD2	TRBJ2-1	.	CASSFTSGGSASLEFF	TGTGCCAGCAGCTTTACTAGCGGGGGGTCTGCGAGTTTGGAGTTCTTC
TRBV19	TRBD1	TRBJ1-1	.	CASSILSGTGALMAEAFF	TGTGCCAGTAGTATCCTGTCCGGGACAGGGGCTTTAATGGCTGAAGCTTTCTTT
TRBV10-2	.	TRBJ1-6	.	CASSESGGASSPLHF	TGCGCCAGCAGTGAGTCGGGGGGGGCTTCATCACCCCTCCACTTT
TRBV6-2/TRBV6-3	TRBD1	TRBJ1-1	.	CASSRTGEDEAFF	TGTGCCAGCAGTCGTACAGGGGAAGATGAAGCTTTCTTT
TRBV5-5	.	TRBJ2-2	.	CASSLAGVGTGELFF	TGTGCCAGCAGCTTGGCAGGTGTCGGCACCGGGGAGCTGTTTTTT
TRBV21-1	.	TRBJ1-4	few	CASSKESDRGSTNEKLFF	TGTGCCAGCAGCAAAGAATCGGACAGGGGCTCAACTAATGAAAAACTGTTTTTT
TRBV10-3	.	TRBJ1-1	.	CAISEGRGLILNTEAFF	TGTGCCATCAGTGAGGGCAGGGGCCTCATTCTCAACACTGAAGCTTTCTTT
TRBV9	TRBD1	TRBJ1-2	.	CASSGLTRGRSKEGYTF	TGTGCCAGCAGCGGATTAACCAGGGGGCGATCGAAGGAAGGCTACACCTTC
TRBV6-1	.	TRBJ1-4	.	CASSEPWGENEKLFF	TGTGCCAGCAGTGAACCCTGGGGCGAAAATGAAAAACTGTTTTTT
TRBV5-1	.	TRBJ2-7	.	CASSLTGSASYEQYF	TGCGCCAGCAGCTTGACCGGGTCCGCCTCCTACGAGCAGTACTTC
TRBV4-1	.	TRBJ1-6	many	CASSQGPVNSPLHF	TGCGCCAGCAGCCAAGGCCCAGTTAATTCACCCCTCCACTTT
TRBV5-1	TRBD1	TRBJ2-3	.	CASSGTGKADTQYF	TGCGCCAGCAGCGGGACAGGGAAGGCAGATACGCAGTATTTT
TRBV7-9	.	TRBJ1-5	.	CASSPNISNQPQHF	TGTGCCAGCAGCCCGAACATCAGCAATCAGCCCCAGCATTTT
TRBV10-3	TRBD1	TRBJ1-4	few	CATGTGRDRGEKLFF	TGTGCCACCGGGACAGGGAGGGACCGCGGGGAAAAACTGTTTTTT
TRBV4-1	.	TRBJ1-6	.	CASSQPGHSPLHF	TGCGCCAGCAGCCAACCAGGGCACTCACCCCTCCACTTT
TRBV7-2	.	TRBJ1-2	.	CASSAQGHGNYGYTF	TGTGCCAGCAGCGCACAAGGACACGGTAACTATGGCTACACCTTC
TRBV4-1	.	TRBJ1-5	.	CASSQEEGGAAKHQPQHF	TGCGCCAGCAGCCAAGAGGAAGGAGGGGCAGCAAAGCATCAGCCCCAGCATTTT